This TCR beta chain was sequenced for a study of metastatic and nonmetastatic thyroid tumors. Study at large: For malignant and benign thyroid patients, tumor or nodule tissue and blood were the sources whose repertoires were compared. Study conclusions and caveats: Malignant thyroid tumors reportedly exceeded benign nodules significantly in TCR beta diversity, with the difference appearing in blood and tumor.

A word on this clone: The antigen remains unidentified.

V lost 4 bases, J lost 1 base, and 4 bases stayed unmatched. Germline CDR1 is SGHRS and CDR2 is YFSETQ. The CDR3 covers 15 residues. Authors' methods: Clinicopathological groups supplied CDR3 differences that were used to build a distant-metastasis classifier for papillary thyroid cancer. TCRdb re-called clones from the PCR reads using MiXCR. The V and J calls follow TCRdb's processing rather than the paper's. This table holds about 34,000 clones, approximately 34% found once. All patients reached thyroid surgery having received no treatment beforehand. V is TRBV5-1 and J is TRBJ1-5; 8 nucleotides match TRBD1. This sequence originates from a female donor with papillary thyroid cancer or a benign thyroid nodule (not recorded which). Some clones in this sample may be carry-over from other donors' samples. Material for sequencing was tumor tissue. DNA for the CDR3: TGCGCCAGCAGCAGGACAGGGATGAGCAATCAGCCCCAGCATTTT. Translated, it gives CASSRTGMSNQPQHF.